This TCR beta chain was sequenced for a study of long-term antiretroviral therapy in people with HIV. Whole-study results and caveats: The study found narrower CDR3 length ranges in HIV repertoires than in controls.

In regard to this clone: Its antigen is unidentified.

One or more pre-ART and two or more post-ART PBMC samples were available from each donor. At the survey level, the v3.0 immunoSEQ assay was run. Clones were sequenced by immunoSEQ multiplex PCR, and TCRdb holds only the in-frame ones, with some missing. The sample holds more than 35,000 clones, around 94% seen once. Germline loops: CDR1 SEHNR, CDR2 FQNEAQ (reference sequence). The CDR3 has 14 residues. Trimming stripped 5 bases from V and 2 bases from J, with 12 bases between. This sequence originates from a woman aged 45-65 years with HIV. V gene TRBV7-9 combines with J gene TRBJ1-1; TRBD1 might be the D (5 bases). The sample consisted of unsorted PBMCs, taken 4.1 years after starting antiretroviral therapy. CDR3 sequence: CASSVPGLNTEAFF. In nucleotides, the CDR3 is TGTGCCAGCAGCGTACCGGGACTTAACACTGAAGCTTTCTTT.